Listed here are 29 T cell receptor beta chains from one sample, sequenced in a study of cytomegalovirus exposure and HLA in healthy donors. PCR employed 60 Vbeta and 13 Jbeta primers. Clones were read by immunoSEQ multiplex PCR, and TCRdb kept only the in-frame ones, dropping some. The sample has 150,000 to 200,000 clones, 80% to 85% seen once. Specimen: PBMCs. These receptors were obtained from a boy younger than 18 in good health and CMV-seronegative.

Only a few counts were recorded for this clone. This chain connects TRBV5-1 to TRBJ1-5, with a possible D match to TRBD1 (5 bases). CDR1 SGHRS and CDR2 YFSETQ come from the germline V gene. CDR3 size: 13 residues. V was pared by 5 bases and J by 4 bases, with 10 bases between. The DNA of the CDR3 is TGCGCCAGCAGTCAAGACAGTAATCAGCCCCAGCATTTT. This sequence encodes CASSQDSNQPQHF.

The chain employs TRBV6-1 and TRBJ2-5, with D uncertain. The germline V gene encodes CDR1 MNHNS and CDR2 SASEGT. CDR3 length equals 16 residues. The V and J ends lost 0 bases and 3 bases respectively, with 14 bases between them. DNA for the CDR3: TGTGCCAGCAGTGAAGCCCCTCTAGGCACCAAAGAGACCCAGTACTTC. This sequence encodes CASSEAPLGTKETQYF.

The chain links TRBV15 to TRBJ1-1, with D uncertain. The CDR3 extends over 15 amino acids. Germline V CDR1 and CDR2: LNHNV, YYDKDF (reference sequence). Trimming shortened V by 5 bases and J by 0 bases, and 13 bases separated the two germline ends. The CDR3 loop is CATSRLTGMNTEAFF. The CDR3 DNA reads TGTGCCACCAGCCGATTAACGGGGATGAACACTGAAGCTTTCTTT.

This clone has only a few counts. The V and J genes are TRBV5-1 and TRBJ2-7; TRBD1 might be the D (6 bases). This CDR3 has 14 residues. V was shortened by 0 bases and J by 5 bases, with 12 bases between the two germline ends. Germline CDR1 and CDR2: SGHRS and YFSETQ. CDR3 nucleotide sequence: TGCGCCAGCAGCTTGGGGGGGCCCCTCCACGAGCAGTACTTC. Translation gives CASSLGGPLHEQYF.

J is TRBJ2-4 and V is TRBV29-1, with a possible D match to TRBD2 (5 bases). This CDR3 has 15 amino acids. CDR1 is SQVTM and CDR2 is ANQGSEA in the germline V gene. Trimming took 2 bases from V and 6 from J, leaving 17 bases between them. The CDR3 DNA follows: TGCAGCGTTGAAAGGGAGCCCGGGTCCTTAAACATTCAGTACTTC. It encodes CSVEREPGSLNIQYF.

The chain combines TRBV27 with TRBJ1-1; D might be TRBD1 (5 bases). The V gene lost 6 bases and the J gene lost 0 bases, with 14 bases spanning the gap. The CDR3 is 15 residues long. Germline assignment: CDR1 MNHEY and CDR2 SMNVEV (reference sequence). The CDR3 reads CASRSRVTMNTEAFF. The CDR3, as DNA: TGTGCCAGCAGAAGCAGGGTGACCATGAACACTGAAGCTTTCTTT.

V usage is TRBV2 and J usage is TRBJ2-7; D remains ambiguous. V lost 4 bases and J lost 4, with 5 bases in between. CDR3 size: 11 residues. Germline CDR1 reads SNHLY; CDR2 reads FYNNEI. Here the CDR3 DNA reads TGTGCCAGCAGTGTCAGTTACGAGCAGTACTTC. Its protein product is CASSVSYEQYF.

V usage is TRBV7-9 and J usage is TRBJ2-7, with 11 bases that match TRBD1. The V gene's germline CDR1 is SEHNR and CDR2 FQNEAQ (reference sequence). V was clipped by 7 bases and J by 6 bases; unmatched bases: 5. The CDR3 consists of 13 residues. CDR3 nucleotides: TGTGCCAGCAAGAGGACAGGGGGCTCCGAGCAGTACTTC. This gives the protein CASKRTGGSEQYF.

The chain employs TRBV7-9 and TRBJ2-3, with TRBD1 matching over 7 bases. The germline V gene has CDR1 SEHNR and CDR2 FQNEAQ (reference sequence). After removal of 6 bases from V and 0 bases from J, the junction contained 6 bases not matched to a gene. CDR3 length equals 15 residues. CDR3: CASRTTGLSTDTQYF. The CDR3, as DNA: TGTGCCAGCAGAACGACAGGGTTAAGCACAGATACGCAGTATTTT. Variable domain in full (rest from reference TRBV7-9 and TRBJ2-3): DTGVSQNPRHKITKRGQNVTFRCDPISEHNRLYWYRQTLGQGPEFLTYFQNEAQLEKSRLLSDRFSAERPKGSFSTLEIQRTEQGDSAMYLCASRTTGLSTDTQYFGPGTRLTVL.

The V call is TRBV5-4, the J call TRBJ2-2; maybe TRBD2 (6 bases). The CDR3 has 18 amino acids. The germline V gene encodes CDR1 SGHNT and CDR2 YYREEE (reference sequence). Trimming took 0 bases from V and 2 from J, leaving 17 bases between them. This CDR3 reads CASSLGRSGDLNTGELFF. The CDR3 DNA reads TGTGCCAGCAGCTTGGGCCGATCGGGGGACTTAAACACCGGGGAGCTGTTTTTT.

The V and J genes are TRBV21-1 and TRBJ1-5. TRBV21-1 is noted as a pseudogene. This CDR3 has 15 residues. The CDR3 DNA sequence: TGTGCCAGCAGCCCCCCCGGGGGGGTTCATCAGCCCCAGCATTTT. It is translated as CASSPPGGVHQPQHF.

This clone was counted a single time. The chain employs TRBV5-1 and TRBJ2-3; tentative D call: TRBD1 (5 bases). The CDR3 is 15 amino acids. V gave up 1 base and J gave up 0 bases, with 9 bases separating them. Germline CDR1 and CDR2: SGHRS and YFSETQ. DNA for the CDR3: TGCGCCAGCAGCTTGTGGGGCGTAAGCACAGATACGCAGTATTTT. It translates to CASSLWGVSTDTQYF.

The rearrangement joins TRBV30 to TRBJ1-5; 7 bases agree with TRBD1. This CDR3 comprises 17 residues. The germline CDR1 and CDR2 sequences are GTSNPN and SVGIG (reference sequence). The V segment lost 2 bases and the J segment 4 bases; nucleotides outside the gene matches: 14. The CDR3 region is CAWSSRVGTGENQPQHF. The CDR3 DNA reads as TGTGCCTGGAGTTCACGTGTAGGTACAGGGGAAAATCAGCCCCAGCATTTT.

This clone has only a few counts. The chain employs TRBV9 and TRBJ2-1, with 9 nucleotides matching TRBD1. J gave up 2 bases and V 3 bases, and 3 bases lay outside the gene matches. The germline CDR1 and CDR2 sequences are SGDLS and YYNGEE. The CDR3 consists of 15 residues. Here the CDR3 reads CASSGGQGAYNEQFF. CDR3 nucleotide sequence: TGTGCCAGCAGCGGGGGACAGGGCGCCTACAATGAGCAGTTCTTC.

The J gene is TRBJ2-2, the V gene TRBV11-3; TRBD2 matches 7 bases. This CDR3 is built from 15 residues. Germline V gives CDR1 SGHNT, CDR2 YENEEA. V lost 0 bases and J lost 7; bases outside the gene matches: 5. The CDR3 reads CASSLDGGGSGELFF. The DNA of the CDR3 is TGTGCCAGCAGCTTAGACGGCGGGGGTAGCGGGGAGCTGTTTTTT.

The genes are TRBV7-9 and TRBJ2-7; 11 bases agree with TRBD1. Looked up from germline, CDR1 is SEHNR and CDR2 is FQNEAQ (reference sequence). The ends lost 5 bases at V and 5 bases at J; junction bases unmatched: 8. The CDR3 has 15 residues. The CDR3 here is CASSRTGGSRDEQYF. CDR3 in DNA: TGTGCCAGCAGCCGGACAGGGGGCTCTAGGGACGAGCAGTACTTC.

The rearrangement uses TRBV7-3 and TRBJ1-2; 10 nucleotides line up with TRBD1. The CDR3 loop spans 14 amino acids. Germline V gives CDR1 SGHTA, CDR2 FQGTGA. Germline trimming cut 2 bases from V and 3 bases from J; bases unmatched to any gene: 0. As DNA, the CDR3 is TGTGCCAGCAGCTTAGGGACAGGGGACTATGGCTACACCTTC. Translated, it gives CASSLGTGDYGYTF.

The chain joins TRBV7-2 to TRBJ2-7; 10 nucleotides match TRBD1. The CDR3 is 14 amino acids. The germline V gene encodes CDR1 SGHTA and CDR2 FQGNSA. V shed 5 bases, J shed 2 bases, and the junction held 3 bases outside the gene matches. CDR3 in amino acids: CASSTGQGAYEQYF. CDR3 DNA: TGTGCCAGCAGCACTGGACAGGGGGCCTACGAGCAGTACTTC.

The V call is TRBV6-6, the J call TRBJ1-5, with D uncertain. From germline, CDR1 is MNHNY and CDR2 SVGAGI (reference sequence). This CDR3 comprises 13 residues. Deletions cut 0 bases from V and 7 bases from J, with 7 bases between. The CDR3 is CASSYSLTQPQHF. DNA of the CDR3: TGTGCCAGCAGTTACTCGCTAACCCAGCCCCAGCATTTT.

The V call is TRBV19, the J call TRBJ1-5; D may be TRBD1 (5 bases). V was trimmed by 9 bases and J by 4 bases, leaving 10 bases between them. The CDR3 totals 12 residues. Germline CDR1 LNHDA, CDR2 SQIVND (reference sequence). The CDR3: CASRRGNQPQHF. DNA for the CDR3: TGTGCCAGCCGACGGGGGAATCAGCCCCAGCATTTT. The entire variable domain, with the rest obtained from reference TRBV19 and TRBJ1-5, is as follows: DGGITQSPKYLFRKEGQNVTLSCEQNLNHDAMYWYRQDPGQGLRLIYYSQIVNDFQKGDIAEGYSVSREKKESFPLTVTSAQKNPTAFYLCASRRGNQPQHFGDGTRLSIL.

The J gene is TRBJ2-5, the V gene TRBV2; a weak D match, TRBD2 (5 bases). The V gene lost 7 bases and the J gene lost 5 bases, with 14 bases spanning the gap. Germline CDR1 is SNHLY and CDR2 is FYNNEI. The CDR3 is 13 amino acids. The CDR3 spells CASITRAGETQYF. CDR3 coding DNA: TGTGCCAGCATAACTAGGGCCGGGGAGACCCAGTACTTC.

DNA for the CDR3: TGTGCCAGCAGCGCTCACCTTAAGAGCTCCTACAATGAGCAGTTCTTC. Translation gives CASSAHLKSSYNEQFF. The chain joins TRBV9 to TRBJ2-1; D gene ambiguous. Germline CDR1 SGDLS, CDR2 YYNGEE. The CDR3 is 16 amino acids. The V and J ends lost 3 bases and 0 bases respectively, with 13 bases between them.

The chain carries TRBV6-1 and TRBJ1-5; the D is unclear. Per germline, CDR1 MNHNS and CDR2 SASEGT. The V gene lost 8 bases and the J gene lost 3 bases, with 14 bases spanning the gap. This CDR3 is 14 amino acids long. The CDR3 here is CASSLGGLNQPQHF. For the CDR3, the DNA is TGTGCCAGCTCGCTGGGAGGGCTCAATCAGCCCCAGCATTTT.

The V call is TRBV4-3, the J call TRBJ1-2; possibly TRBD1 for D (6 bases). This CDR3 spans 14 amino acids. Trimming removed 1 base at V and 6 bases at J, with 12 bases between. The germline gives CDR1 LGHNA, CDR2 YSLEER. The CDR3 DNA sequence: TGCGCCAGCAGCCAAGGTCAGGGGCCCAATGGCTACACCTTC. It codes for CASSQGQGPNGYTF.

The genes are TRBV19 and TRBJ1-6, with D tentatively TRBD1 (6 bases). Deletions cut 7 bases from V and 6 bases from J, with 13 bases between. The germline V gene has CDR1 LNHDA and CDR2 SQIVND (reference sequence). The length of the CDR3 is 14 residues. CDR3 region: CASTDSPLNSPLHF. The DNA for the CDR3 is TGTGCCAGTACGGACAGCCCGCTTAATTCACCCCTCCACTTT.

About this clone: Mismatch with germline at one junction end may stem from a read error. The chain joins TRBV7-9 to TRBJ1-5; a possible D gene is TRBD1 (6 bases). Looked up from germline, CDR1 is SEHNR and CDR2 is FQNEAQ (reference sequence). The CDR3 sequence is 12 residues long. CDR3 in DNA: TGTTCCAGCAGCAACAGGGCTGGGGTGAAGCATTTT. Its protein is CSSSNRAGVKHF.

The V and J genes are TRBV7-6 and TRBJ2-1; 10 nucleotides agree with TRBD1. Germline assignment: CDR1 SGHVS and CDR2 FNYEAQ. Losses at the gene ends were 6 bases for V and 4 bases for J; bases not matched to a gene: 9. CDR3 size: 16 residues. The CDR3 loop is CASSSEGTGEYNEQFF. The DNA for the CDR3 is TGTGCCAGCAGTAGTGAAGGGACAGGGGAGTACAATGAGCAGTTCTTC.

This clone turned up a few times. The CDR3 sequence is CASKEGGTEAFF. In DNA form, the CDR3 reads TGTGCCAGCAAAGAGGGTGGCACTGAAGCTTTCTTT. This rearrangement joins TRBV2 to TRBJ1-1, with D unresolved. This CDR3 has 12 amino acids. The V end was cut by 7 bases, the J end by 4 bases, with 10 bases between. CDR1 is SNHLY and CDR2 is FYNNEI in the germline V gene.

This chain connects TRBV6-1 to TRBJ1-4; D is unresolved. The germline gives CDR1 MNHNS, CDR2 SASEGT. The V and J ends lost 1 base and 2 bases respectively, with 5 bases between them. CDR3 size: 14 residues. The CDR3 DNA is TGTGCCAGCAGTGAAGGGCCGACTAATGAAAAACTGTTTTTT. It is translated as CASSEGPTNEKLFF.